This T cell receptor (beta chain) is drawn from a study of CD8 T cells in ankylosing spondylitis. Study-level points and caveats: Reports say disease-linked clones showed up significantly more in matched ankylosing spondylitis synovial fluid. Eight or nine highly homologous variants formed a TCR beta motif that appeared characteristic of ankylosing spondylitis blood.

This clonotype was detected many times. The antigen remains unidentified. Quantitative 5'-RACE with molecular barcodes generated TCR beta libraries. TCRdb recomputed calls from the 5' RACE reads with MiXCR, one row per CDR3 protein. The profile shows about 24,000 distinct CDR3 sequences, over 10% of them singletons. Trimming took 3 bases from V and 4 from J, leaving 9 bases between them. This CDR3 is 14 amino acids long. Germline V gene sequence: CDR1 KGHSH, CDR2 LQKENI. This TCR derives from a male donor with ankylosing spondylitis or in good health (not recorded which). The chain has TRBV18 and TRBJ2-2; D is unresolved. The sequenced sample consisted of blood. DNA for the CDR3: TGTGCCAGCTCACCGTTGGAGAGCACCGGGGAGCTGTTTTTT. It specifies CASSPLESTGELFF. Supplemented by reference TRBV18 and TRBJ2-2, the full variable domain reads NAGVMQNPRHLVRRRGQEARLRCSPMKGHSHVYWYRQLPEEGLKFMVYLQKENIIDESGMPKERFSAEFPKEGPSILRIQQVVRGDSAAYFCASSPLESTGELFFGEGSRLTVL.